This entry features one TCR beta chain sequence. Per the germline V gene, CDR1 is GTSNPN and CDR2 is SVGIG (reference sequence). The germline V and J ends were trimmed by 2 bases and 0 bases, with 8 bases remaining between them. The CDR3 totals 14 residues. These data are taken from a study of T cell changes during pregnancy in multiple sclerosis. Measured with immunoSEQ multiplex PCR; TCRdb has only the in-frame clones, and not every one. The data contain 90,000 to 95,000 clones, approximately 89% of them singletons. The chain uses TRBV30 and TRBJ1-5; D is uncertain. The source of this sequence is a female donor with multiple sclerosis, enrolled in a pregnancy study. This specimen was peripheral blood, taken before pregnancy. The CDR3 coding sequence is TGTGCCTGGAGTCAATACAATAGCAATCAGCCCCAGCATTTT. Its protein product is CAWSQYNSNQPQHF.